The present T cell receptor (beta chain) was sequenced within a study of OX40 agonist ivuxolimab in advanced cancers. Generated by immunoSEQ multiplex PCR, the TCRdb table keeps only in-frame clones and is missing some. The repertoire consists of roughly 100,000 clones, with roughly 90% occurring once and the leading ten covering less than 6.5%. The germline V gene encodes CDR1 MGHRA and CDR2 YSYEKL. The CDR3 totals 14 residues. V dropped 0 bases and J dropped 4; count of bases not matched to a gene: 2. Patients were ineligible given autoimmune disease history or systemic immunosuppression. This chain uses TRBV4-1 with TRBJ1-2, with 7 nucleotides matching TRBD1. The specimen comprised CD4+ or CD8+ T cells sorted from blood, sampled in a trial of the OX40 agonist ivuxolimab. The receptor was derived from an adult with an advanced solid tumor such as melanoma, head and neck, liver or kidney cancer. The chain's CDR3 is CASSQDRGGYGYTF. Here the CDR3 DNA reads TGCGCCAGCAGCCAAGACAGGGGGGGCTATGGCTACACCTTC.